This TCR beta chain came from a study of blood T cell repertoires in COVID-19. Overall study context: Specimens from acute and convalescent COVID-19 originated in the United States, Italy and Spain. In each case, the material was cDNA or gDNA derived from T cells, B-cell-depleted T cells, or PBMCs.

In the original analysis: Reference gene primer amplification in the assay estimated nucleated cell counts. TCRdb's copy holds only in-frame clones and misses some; the assay was immunoSEQ multiplex PCR. V and J calls and clone size are as listed in that table; D and trimming were resolved from the DNA. The table lists under 250,000 clones, approximately 86% of them singletons. The CDR3 covers 17 residues. Germline V gene sequence: CDR1 LNHDA, CDR2 SQIVND (reference sequence). Trimming at V came to 8 bases and at J to 1 base, leaving 14 bases not matched to a gene. This chain connects TRBV19 to TRBJ1-3; 7 bases match TRBD1. Source material: peripheral blood. This TCR derives from a human donor in a cohort sampled during active COVID-19. CDR3 sequence: CASSPRPGQLSGNTIYF. The CDR3 DNA sequence: TGTGCCAGTTCCCCCCGGCCGGGACAGCTTTCTGGAAACACCATATATTTT.